These T cell receptor beta chains were read from a single sample in a study of blood T cell repertoires in COVID-19. The protocol was immunoSEQ multiplex PCR, while the TCRdb copy is restricted to in-frame clones and leaves out a portion. This sample yields about 240,000 clones, of which roughly 79% are seen a single time; roughly 7.4% belongs to the top ten. The specimen sequenced was peripheral blood. The receptors were gathered from an elderly woman with COVID-19, enrolled during active disease. CDR3s include the opening cysteine and the closing phenylalanine or tryptophan. The D gene is left open where the match is weak. The size field is filled for only some rows; it gives once, few, many or a size class.

clone_size j_call v_call d_call cdr3_aa cdr3_nt
NA TRBJ1-2 TRBV6-5 TRBD1 CASSSPIRGNYGYTF TGTGCCAGCAGTTCCCCAATCAGGGGGAACTATGGCTACACCTTC
NA TRBJ1-2 TRBV7-2 TRBD1 CASSLVPGQGYGYTF TGTGCCAGCAGCTTAGTGCCGGGACAGGGGTATGGCTACACCTTC
NA TRBJ1-5 TRBV19 TRBD1 CASSADRGARQPQHF TGTGCCAGTAGTGCCGACAGGGGCGCGCGACAGCCCCAGCATTTT
NA TRBJ2-7 TRBV10-3 TRBD1 CAISPGQGSTYEQYF TGTGCCATCAGTCCGGGACAGGGATCGACCTACGAGCAGTACTTC
few TRBJ2-2 TRBV6-6 NA CASSPAGTGELFF TGTGCCAGCAGCCCCGCGGGGACCGGGGAGCTGTTTTTT
NA TRBJ2-1 TRBV7-6 TRBD2 CASSRLAGGSNEQFF TGTGCCAGCAGCCGTCTAGCGGGAGGATCCAATGAGCAGTTCTTC
once TRBJ2-6 TRBV30 NA CAWSPYSGANVLTF TGTGCCTGGAGCCCTTACTCTGGGGCCAACGTCCTGACTTTC
NA TRBJ1-4 TRBV2 NA CASSEASASEKLFF TGTGCCAGCAGTGAAGCCAGCGCTAGCGAAAAACTGTTTTTT
NA TRBJ2-2 TRBV2 TRBD2 CASRLAGNTGELFF TGTGCCAGCAGGCTAGCGGGGAACACCGGGGAGCTGTTTTTT
NA TRBJ2-1 TRBV4-2 NA CASSQGTYGDEQFF TGTGCCAGCAGCCAAGGGACTTACGGCGATGAGCAGTTCTTC
NA TRBJ1-5 TRBV2 TRBD1 CASSGQGRTQPQHF TGTGCCAGCAGTGGACAGGGTAGAACTCAGCCCCAGCATTTT
few TRBJ1-4 TRBV5-1 TRBD1 CASSLTGANEKLFF TGCGCCAGCAGCTTGACAGGGGCTAATGAAAAACTGTTTTTT
NA TRBJ2-1 TRBV5-6 NA CASSRHGRHEQFF TGTGCCAGCAGTCGTCACGGCAGGCATGAGCAGTTCTTC
NA TRBJ2-1 TRBV7-2 TRBD2 CASSLGLARNEQFF TGTGCCAGCAGCTTAGGACTAGCACGCAATGAGCAGTTCTTC
NA TRBJ2-7 TRBV2 TRBD1 CASTGTGVYEQYF TGTGCCAGCACCGGGACAGGGGTCTACGAGCAGTACTTC
NA TRBJ1-2 TRBV29-1 NA CSVGTDYGYTF TGCAGCGTTGGTACAGACTATGGCTACACCTTC
NA TRBJ1-2 TRBV4-1 NA CASSQELRIVSYTF TGCGCCAGCAGCCAAGAGCTGAGGATAGTCAGCTACACCTTC
once TRBJ2-5 TRBV5-1 NA CASSLVSQETQYF TGCGCCAGCAGCTTGGTTAGCCAAGAGACCCAGTACTTC
NA TRBJ2-5 TRBV6-2/TRBV6-3 NA CASSYGDKTQYF TGTGCCAGCAGTTACGGGGACAAGACCCAGTACTTC
many TRBJ1-5 TRBV2 NA CASKQSNSNQPQHF TGTGCCAGCAAACAGTCGAATAGCAATCAGCCCCAGCATTTT
NA TRBJ2-7 TRBV6-5 TRBD2 CASRRGVGIYEQYF TGTGCCAGCAGGCGGGGGGTTGGGATCTACGAGCAGTACTTC
NA TRBJ1-6 TRBV7-9 TRBD1 CASSLAGQGGSPLHF TGTGCCAGCAGCTTAGCTGGACAGGGGGGCTCACCCCTCCACTTT
NA TRBJ2-2 TRBV18 TRBD1 CASSPGQGARDTGELFF TGTGCCAGCTCACCAGGGCAGGGGGCGCGAGACACCGGGGAGCTGTTTTTT
NA TRBJ1-3 TRBV20-1 NA CSASRGRDSGNTIYF TGCAGTGCTAGTAGAGGTCGCGACTCTGGAAACACCATATATTTT
NA TRBJ1-2 TRBV6-5 TRBD1 CASRGQGTVYGYTF TGTGCCAGCAGGGGACAGGGAACGGTCTATGGCTACACCTTC
few TRBJ2-7 TRBV4-1 NA CASSQASKLYEQYF TGCGCCAGCAGCCAAGCCTCCAAACTCTACGAGCAGTACTTC
NA TRBJ2-7 TRBV19 NA CASSRGQWTYEQYF TGTGCCAGTAGCCGTGGACAGTGGACCTACGAGCAGTACTTC
NA TRBJ1-1 TRBV3-1/TRBV3-2 TRBD1 CASSQNYRGRDTEAFF TGTGCCAGCAGCCAGAACTACAGGGGGCGAGACACTGAAGCTTTCTTT
NA TRBJ1-2 TRBV18 TRBD1 CASSRQGGANYGYTF TGTGCCAGCTCACGACAGGGGGGAGCTAACTATGGCTACACCTTC
NA TRBJ2-1 TRBV30 NA CAWSEGHGSYNEQFF TGTGCCTGGAGTGAGGGACACGGCTCCTACAATGAGCAGTTCTTC
NA TRBJ2-7 TRBV2 TRBD1 CASTSPGQAFNEQYF TGTGCCAGCACTAGTCCGGGACAGGCTTTTAACGAGCAGTACTTC
NA TRBJ1-4 TRBV19 TRBD1 CASRVTGGQEKLFF TGTGCCAGTAGGGTCACAGGGGGGCAGGAAAAACTGTTTTTT
NA TRBJ2-4 TRBV2 TRBD2 CASGLAGGPNIQYF TGTGCCAGCGGACTAGCGGGAGGACCCAACATTCAGTACTTC
NA TRBJ2-7 TRBV24-1 TRBD1 CATSDTGTGGHEQYF TGTGCCACCAGTGATACCGGGACAGGGGGCCACGAGCAGTACTTC
NA TRBJ1-5 TRBV30 TRBD1 CAWGQGFDQPQHF TGTGCCTGGGGACAGGGGTTTGATCAGCCCCAGCATTTT
NA TRBJ1-4 TRBV6-2/TRBV6-3 NA CASSPTGSGEKLFF TGTGCCAGCAGCCCGACGGGTTCGGGTGAAAAACTGTTTTTT
once TRBJ1-3 TRBV10-1 NA CASSSQSGNTIYF TGCGCCAGCAGCAGTCAGTCTGGAAACACCATATATTTT
NA TRBJ2-2 TRBV11-2 NA CASSSQGFSAGELFF TGTGCCAGCAGCTCTCAGGGGTTCAGTGCCGGGGAGCTGTTTTTT
few TRBJ1-4 TRBV9 NA CASSVGFTGSEKLFF TGTGCCAGCAGCGTAGGGTTCACAGGGAGTGAAAAACTGTTTTTT
NA TRBJ1-5 TRBV6-4 NA CASRGPGKGVVNQPQHF TGTGCCAGCAGAGGACCCGGGAAGGGGGTTGTCAATCAGCCCCAGCATTTT